Given below is one T cell receptor beta chain in context. Cohort placement rested on clinical history that participants reported themselves. This sample stems from a study of blood T cell repertoires in COVID-19. Turning to the study itself: Nucleic acid was either cDNA or gDNA, and it came from T cells, B-cell-depleted T cells, or PBMCs.

Germline CDR1 reads MNHNS; CDR2 reads SASEGT. This CDR3 spans 16 amino acids. After removal of 2 bases from V and 5 bases from J, the junction contained 10 bases not matched to a gene. Some clones are missing from TCRdb's copy, which holds only in-frame ones; the method was immunoSEQ multiplex PCR. The sample has about 320,000 clones, 85% seen once; the top ten hold 1.9%. The rearrangement links TRBV6-1 to TRBJ1-2; TRBD1 matches 8 bases. The receptor was derived from a woman between 25 and 40 years old who had been exposed to COVID-19. The sequenced material came from PBMCs or T cells enriched from blood (not recorded which). DNA of the CDR3: TGTGCCAGCAGTGAATGGATCCAGGGGGCAAGGTATGGCTACACCTTC. Its translation is CASSEWIQGARYGYTF.